This T cell receptor (beta chain) appears in the sequencing data of a study of blood T cell repertoires in COVID-19. On the study more broadly: The origin of the acute and convalescent COVID-19 samples was the United States, Italy and Spain. Sources were T cells, B-cell-depleted T cells, or PBMCs; the material itself was cDNA or gDNA.

As for this clone: At the DNA level, this CDR3 is encoded by other sequences in the same sample as well.

V dropped 1 base and J dropped 0 bases, with 10 bases sitting between them. Germline assignment: CDR1 LNHNV and CDR2 YYDKDF (reference sequence). CDR3 length: 16 residues. The protocol was immunoSEQ multiplex PCR, while the TCRdb copy is restricted to in-frame clones and leaves out a portion. The data hold some 60,000 clones, with approximately 85% observed a single time. The sequence came from a human donor in a cohort sampled during active COVID-19. Material: peripheral blood. The genes are TRBV15 and TRBJ1-3; D may be TRBD1 (6 bases). The CDR3 here is CATSRGQGSSGNTIYF. The CDR3 nucleotides are TGTGCCACCAGCAGAGGGCAGGGGAGCTCTGGAAACACCATATATTTT. The whole variable domain, remainder taken from reference TRBV15 and TRBJ1-3, is DAMVIQNPRYQVTQFGKPVTLSCSQTLNHNVMYWYQQKSSQAPKLLFHYYDKDFNNEADTPDNFQSRRPNTSFCFLDIRSPGLGDTAMYLCATSRGQGSSGNTIYFGEGSWLTVV.